This T cell receptor beta chain was captured by sequencing in a study of graft-versus-host responses after intestinal transplantation. About the study: As for transplant type, recipients had multivisceral, liver-intestinal, or isolated intestinal grafts.

Notes on this clone: What it binds is unknown.

CDR1 and CDR2 (germline): MGHRA, YSYEKL. The junction had 2 bases not matched to a gene; V was cut back by 0 bases and J by 2 bases. The CDR3 contains 15 residues. Study-wide results and limits: Allograft graft-versus-host to host-versus-graft clonal ratios ran high in patients with graft-donor T cell macrochimerism. Circulating GvH clones peaking coincided with falling HvG clones soon after transplant.

The assay was immunoSEQ multiplex PCR, and TCRdb's table has in-frame clones only and misses some. The table has around 69,000 clones, around 91% seen once; the top ten hold less than 5%. The genes are TRBV4-1 and TRBJ2-3; the match to TRBD2 covers 7 bases. This material consisted of unstimulated CD8+ T cells sorted from spleen or lymph node cells, taken before transplant. This receptor was obtained from a human donor who was the organ donor for an intestinal transplant. DNA for the CDR3: TGCGCCAGCAGCCAAGATGGGAGGGTCACAGATACGCAGTATTTT. Translating it yields CASSQDGRVTDTQYF.